The next 9 T cell receptor beta chains were all read from a single sample in a study of T cells expressing NK-cell markers. For each CDR3 protein, TCRdb gives one entry from its re-call of the 5' RACE reads, without DNA. The data show over 350,000 distinct CDR3 sequences, and the top ten clones hold approximately 11%. The specimen sequenced was blood T cells: a sorted CD56 or NKG2C T cell subset, CD4+ or CD8+ T cells, or bulk PBMC T cells (not recorded which). Receptor source: a woman aged 45-60 years in good health.

The V gene is TRBV27, the J gene TRBJ2-1; the TRBD2 assignment by TCRdb is unverifiable without DNA. Germline loops: CDR1 MNHEY, CDR2 SMNVEV (reference sequence). There are 17 residues in the CDR3. CDR3 protein: CASSPIAGGSSYNEQFF.

The chain joins TRBV6-5 to TRBJ1-4; TCRdb reports TRBD1, a call that lacks DNA to check it against. CDR1 MNHEY and CDR2 SVGAGI come from the germline V gene. This CDR3 is built from 14 residues. The CDR3: CASSQTGGNEKLFF.

The genes are TRBV24-1 and TRBJ2-3; there is no DNA to check the TCRdb D call of TRBD2. The CDR3 runs 18 residues. Germline values: CDR1 KGHDR, CDR2 SFDVKD. The CDR3 region is CATSELTPGLAGTDTQYF.

The genes are TRBV6-1 and TRBJ2-3; TCRdb names TRBD2, which stays unverified in the absence of DNA. The CDR3 loop spans 15 amino acids. Germline CDR1 MNHNS, CDR2 SASEGT. This CDR3 is CASNEGRGSTDTQYF.

V gene TRBV21-1 combines with J gene TRBJ2-1; TCRdb's D gene call, TRBD2, goes unchecked for lack of DNA. TRBV21-1 is an annotated pseudogene. The CDR3 is 14 amino acids. CDR3 region: CASTPGLVYNEQFF.

The J gene is TRBJ1-1, the V gene TRBV5-1; TCRdb proposes TRBD1, but this gene call is untestable without DNA. CDR1 is SGHRS and CDR2 is YFSETQ in the germline V gene. This CDR3 has 15 amino acids. CDR3 sequence reads: CASSLNMGAGTEAFF.

The J gene is TRBJ1-3, the V gene TRBV5-1; checking the TCRdb D call of TRBD1 is not possible without DNA. This CDR3 has 15 amino acids. Germline CDR1 SGHRS, CDR2 YFSETQ. The chain's CDR3 is CASSPDRGAGNTIYF.

J is TRBJ1-4 and V is TRBV5-5. CDR1 is SGHKS, CDR2 YYEKEE, per germline (reference sequence). The CDR3 covers 16 residues. The CDR3 loop reads CASSWEPAVTNEKLFF.

The chain carries TRBV5-1 and TRBJ2-5; TCRdb's D gene call, TRBD2, goes unchecked for lack of DNA. The germline V gene has CDR1 SGHRS and CDR2 YFSETQ. The CDR3 consists of 16 residues. CDR3: CASSSGLAGPQETQYF.